This T cell receptor beta chain was retrieved from a study of blood T cell repertoires in COVID-19 (dated by TCRdb to the early 2020s). In the study overall: Collaborator samples came from the United States, Italy and Spain and covered acute and convalescent phases of COVID-19. The prospective study material was composed of cDNA or gDNA derived from T cells, B-cell-depleted T cells, or PBMCs. Deeply sampled blood TCRbeta repertoires from subjects exposed to, actively infected with, or recovered from COVID-19 were included in the dataset. The repertoires were released in a freely available public database intended as a resource for research on the immune response to SARS-CoV-2. The samples were drawn from the first 160 participants of the ongoing ImmuneRACE study and from roughly 1,300 subjects provided by 6 global collaborators. The sample metadata nearly always contained a de-identified subject ID, COVID-19 status, age in years and sex. HLA class I and class II types, where available, came from metadata supplied by the sample provider rather than from assay-based typing.

Collaborating institutions collected whole blood in K2EDTA tubes following their own protocols. Collaborator samples were shipped for TCRbeta analysis as frozen whole blood, isolated PBMCs, or DNA extracted from either sample type. Only one count was recorded for this clone. What antigen it recognizes has not been identified. No per-base quality is available; no much larger clone lies one base away. The immunoSEQ Assay, a bias-controlled multiplex PCR, was used to amplify TCRbeta CDR3 regions from genomic DNA. The source study handled its data this way. Nucleated cell counts per sample were estimated from amplification of reference gene primers within the assay. To quantify the absolute abundance of each unique TCRbeta CDR3 rearrangement, sequence reads were collapsed and filtered. For each sample, productive Simpson clonality was calculated by taking the square root of Simpson's diversity index across productive rearrangements. In its TCRdb copy, this immuneACCESS table keeps in-frame sequences only and misses some clones. Where compared with another copy, unresolved V genes explain less than half of these, and the others have no known cause. V, J and clone size reflect that table, while D and trimming were determined from the DNA. Across this sample there are around 7,000 clones, with 80% to 90% seen only once. 7% to 9.5% of the sample goes to the ten largest clones.

Here is what the overall study found, with its caveats: The quantity of clinical and demographic metadata differed by source and by participant and was supplied without curation.

In the germline V gene, CDR1 corresponds to SGHDT and CDR2 to YYEEEE. V trim: 5 bases; J trim: 9 bases; unmatched bases: 10. The CDR3 runs 14 residues from the cysteine to the phenylalanine. Only CDR3 DNA remains: 42 bases, in frame from the first base. The clonotype was recovered from a human donor in a cohort sampled during active COVID-19. The donor label of this sample is uncertain. The V and J segments used are TRBV5-6 and TRBJ1-1; 10 nucleotides in the junction match TRBD1. The sequenced material came from peripheral blood. The CDR3 in this case is CASRKGTGVLKAFF. The DNA reads TGTGCCAGCAGAAAAGGGACAGGGGTTCTAAAAGCTTTCTTT.